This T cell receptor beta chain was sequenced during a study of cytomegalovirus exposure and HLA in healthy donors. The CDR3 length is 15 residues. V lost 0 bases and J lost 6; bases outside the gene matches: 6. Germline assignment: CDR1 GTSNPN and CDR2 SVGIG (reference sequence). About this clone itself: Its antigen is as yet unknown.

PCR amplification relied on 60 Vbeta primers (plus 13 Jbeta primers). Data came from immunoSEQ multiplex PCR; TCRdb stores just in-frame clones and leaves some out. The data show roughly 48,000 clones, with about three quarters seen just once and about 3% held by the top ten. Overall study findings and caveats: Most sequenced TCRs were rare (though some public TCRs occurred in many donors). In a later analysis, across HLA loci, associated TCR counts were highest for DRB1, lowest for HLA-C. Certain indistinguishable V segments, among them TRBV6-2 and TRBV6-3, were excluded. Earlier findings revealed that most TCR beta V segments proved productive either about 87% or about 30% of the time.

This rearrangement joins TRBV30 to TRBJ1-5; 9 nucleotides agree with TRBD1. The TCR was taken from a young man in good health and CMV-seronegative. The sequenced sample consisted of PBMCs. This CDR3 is CAWSVRDRDFQPQHF. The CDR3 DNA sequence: TGTGCCTGGAGTGTACGGGACAGGGATTTTCAGCCCCAGCATTTT.